This is a list of T cell receptor beta chains from one sample in a study of Ad26.COV2.S vaccination and SARS-CoV-2 variants. Here immunoSEQ multiplex PCR was the method, and the copy in TCRdb shows in-frame clones only, minus some. The sample consists of around 270,000 clones, 87% of them appearing once. The input for sequencing was peripheral blood, taken in a trial of Ad26.COV2.S vaccine versus placebo. Source of these receptors: a person between 18 and 65 years old who received the Ad26.COV2.S COVID-19 vaccine or a placebo. CDR3s include the opening cysteine and the closing phenylalanine or tryptophan. The order of the fields is J gene, D gene, clone size, V gene, CDR3 DNA, CDR3 protein. D genes are given only for firm matches. Size tells how often a clone was seen (once, few, many) or the class of an expanded clone, and some rows leave it out.

TRBJ1-1	.	.	TRBV21-1	TGTGCTAGCAGCAAAGTTACGCGGAGAACTGAAGCTTTCTTT	CASSKVTRRTEAFF
TRBJ2-1	TRBD2	.	TRBV6-5	TGTGCCAGCACCCGGGGAATAGCGGGAAAGAATGAGCAGTTCTTC	CASTRGIAGKNEQFF
TRBJ1-1	TRBD1	.	TRBV7-9	TGTGCCAGCAGCTCCGGACAGGAGAACACTGAAGCTTTCTTT	CASSSGQENTEAFF
TRBJ2-6	.	.	TRBV4-3	TGCGCCAGCAGCCACGAAGCTGGGGCCAACGTCCTGACTTTC	CASSHEAGANVLTF
TRBJ2-7	TRBD2	.	TRBV27	TGTGCCAGCAGTTTATCGCGGACTAGCGGGGGGGCAGACGAGCAGTACTTC	CASSLSRTSGGADEQYF
TRBJ2-1	.	.	TRBV10-3	TGTGCCATAGGAAAAAGGCGGGATATTTACAATGAGCAGTTCTTC	CAIGKRRDIYNEQFF
TRBJ2-1	TRBD2	.	TRBV3-1/TRBV3-2	TGTGCCAGCAGCCCTTGGACTAGTGCCCACAATGAGCAGTTCTTC	CASSPWTSAHNEQFF
TRBJ1-4	TRBD1	.	TRBV18	TGTGCCAGCTCATCCGGGACAGGGGGCTTATCGACTAATGAAAAACTGTTTTTT	CASSSGTGGLSTNEKLFF
TRBJ2-2	.	.	TRBV5-5	TGTGCCAGCAGATCAGACAGTTCTACCGGGGAGCTGTTTTTT	CASRSDSSTGELFF
TRBJ2-1	.	.	TRBV7-8	TGTGCCAGCAGCCTGAGACCCACAGTCTCCTACAATGAGCAGTTCTTC	CASSLRPTVSYNEQFF
TRBJ2-2	.	.	TRBV15	TGTGCCACCAGCAGAGATCGTGAAAGTCCGAACACCGGGGAGCTGTTTTTT	CATSRDRESPNTGELFF
TRBJ2-3	TRBD2	.	TRBV4-3	TGCGCCAGCAGCCGCTCCGTACCGAGCCGGGGGGAACCAGATACGCAGTATTTT	CASSRSVPSRGEPDTQYF
TRBJ1-1	.	.	TRBV4-1	TGCGCCAGCAGCCAAGGGTTCCGGAACACTGAAGCTTTCTTT	CASSQGFRNTEAFF
TRBJ2-7	.	once	TRBV5-5	TGTGCCAGCAGCTTTCGCTATGGGGGCTCCGAGCAGTACTTC	CASSFRYGGSEQYF
TRBJ1-1	.	.	TRBV6-6	TGTGCCAGCAGCCCCGGTCCCCCCGAAGCTTTCTTT	CASSPGPPEAFF
TRBJ1-1	.	.	TRBV6-5	TGTGCCAGCAGCTACACTGGCACTGAAGCTTTCTTT	CASSYTGTEAFF
TRBJ1-1	.	.	TRBV3-1/TRBV3-2	TGTGCCAGCAGCAAGCGGAGGGCGGGCACTGAAGCTTTCTTT	CASSKRRAGTEAFF
TRBJ2-2	.	.	TRBV27	TGTGCCAGCAGTTTGGACGGTACGAACACCGGGGAGCTGTTTTTT	CASSLDGTNTGELFF
TRBJ1-4	TRBD1	.	TRBV4-1	TGCGCCAGCAGCCCCGCAGCCGGGACAGGGTTATTCGATCTGTTTTTT	CASSPAAGTGLFDLFF
TRBJ1-4	.	.	TRBV7-9	TGTGCCAGCAGCTCGACACCTAATGAAAAACTGTTTTTT	CASSSTPNEKLFF
TRBJ2-7	TRBD2	.	TRBV7-2	TGTGCCAGCAGCCCACGGGTTAGCGGGGGCCAGCTGATCTTC	CASSPRVSGGQLIF
TRBJ1-1	.	once	TRBV5-6	TGTGCCAGCAGCCCTCCTGCCGCGGGCGGGAACACTGAAGCTTTCTTT	CASSPPAAGGNTEAFF
TRBJ2-7	TRBD2	.	TRBV2	TGTGCCAGCAGTGTTAGCGGGGGGCCGAGCTACGAGCAGTACTTC	CASSVSGGPSYEQYF
TRBJ2-2	.	.	TRBV18	TGTGCCAGCTCACCACAGCTCGGATCCTCGAACACAGGGGAGCTGTTTTTT	CASSPQLGSSNTGELFF
TRBJ1-1	.	.	TRBV4-2	TGTGCCAGCAGCCAAGTGGCGGGGGCGAGCACTGAAGCTTTCTTT	CASSQVAGASTEAFF
TRBJ2-1	.	.	TRBV2	TGTGCCAGCAGTTCGGGGTCAAGCTCCTACAATGAGCAGTTCTTC	CASSSGSSSYNEQFF
TRBJ2-1	.	.	TRBV18	TGTGCCAGCTCACCCTTGACAAGAAACAATGAGCAGTTCTTC	CASSPLTRNNEQFF
TRBJ2-3	TRBD1	.	TRBV6-5	TGTGCCAGCAGTATCCAGGGGGCAACAGATACGCAGTATTTT	CASSIQGATDTQYF
TRBJ2-3	.	.	TRBV7-9	TGTGCCAGCAGCTTAACAGGCGGGGCAGATACGCAGTATTTT	CASSLTGGADTQYF
TRBJ1-1	.	.	TRBV10-1	TGCGCCAGCAGTGAGTTTGGGCTGGGCCGAGCTTTCTTT	CASSEFGLGRAFF
TRBJ2-5	TRBD1	.	TRBV15	TGTGCCACCAGCCGCCGGGACAGGGATCTGACCCAGTACTTC	CATSRRDRDLTQYF
TRBJ2-1	.	once	TRBV7-8	TGTGCCAGCAGCTTTTATAGGTTCGGGTCCTACAATGAGCAGTTCTTC	CASSFYRFGSYNEQFF
TRBJ2-7	.	.	TRBV5-1	TGCGCCAGCAGCAGCGCGGGAAACGAGCAGTACTTC	CASSSAGNEQYF
TRBJ2-3	.	.	TRBV10-3	TGTGCCACTACGAGCGCGGGGCCTAGCACAGATACGCAGTATTTT	CATTSAGPSTDTQYF
TRBJ2-1	.	.	TRBV29-1	TGCAGCGTTGACAGGGTGGGGGGCTCCTACAATGAGCAGTTCTTC	CSVDRVGGSYNEQFF
TRBJ2-3	TRBD1	.	TRBV7-9	TGTGCCAGCAGCTTAAATTGGAGGACAGGGATCACAGATACGCAGTATTTT	CASSLNWRTGITDTQYF
TRBJ1-2	.	.	TRBV28	TGTGCCAGCAGTTCACCGGGAGCTCCCCACACCTTC	CASSSPGAPHTF
TRBJ1-3	.	few	TRBV3-1/TRBV3-2	TGTGCCAGCAGCCCAACTTCCGGACAGATTCTGACTGGAAACACCATATATTTT	CASSPTSGQILTGNTIYF
TRBJ2-7	TRBD1	.	TRBV5-5	TGTGCCAGCAGCCTAGGACAGGGGAGGACCTACGAGCAGTACTTC	CASSLGQGRTYEQYF
TRBJ2-3	TRBD1	.	TRBV4-3	TGCGCCAGCAGCCCCGGGGACAGGGATACGCAGTATTTT	CASSPGDRDTQYF
TRBJ2-5	TRBD2	.	TRBV6-5	TGTGCCAGCACCGGACTAGGTCGTACAGAGACCCAGTACTTC	CASTGLGRTETQYF
TRBJ1-2	.	once	TRBV30	TGTGCCTGGAGTGTCCTCAACTATGGCTACACCTTC	CAWSVLNYGYTF
TRBJ1-5	.	once	TRBV9	TGTGCCAGCAGCGCGGGGACGATTGGAAATCAGCCCCAGCATTTT	CASSAGTIGNQPQHF
TRBJ1-3	.	.	TRBV19	TGTGCCAGTACCAAATGGGAAGGGAGCTCTGGAAACACCATATATTTT	CASTKWEGSSGNTIYF
TRBJ1-2	.	.	TRBV19	TGTGCCAGTAGACAGGGTTCGGGCTATGGCTACACCTTC	CASRQGSGYGYTF
TRBJ1-4	.	.	TRBV10-3	TGTGCCATCAGTGGGACAGCTAATGAAAAACTGTTTTTT	CAISGTANEKLFF
TRBJ2-1	.	once	TRBV7-2	TGTGCCAGCAGCTTGGTAGGTGCGGTAAATGAGCAGTTCTTC	CASSLVGAVNEQFF
TRBJ2-1	.	.	TRBV4-2	TGTGCCAGCAGCCAATCGACAACCATCGGATTAGGCAATGAGCAGTTCTTC	CASSQSTTIGLGNEQFF
TRBJ2-2	.	.	TRBV7-9	TGTGCCAGCAGCATAGGGACAAGCTTACGGGGGGAGCTGTTTTTT	CASSIGTSLRGELFF
TRBJ1-2	TRBD1	once	TRBV12-3/TRBV12-4	TGTGCCAGCAGTCGATCCGGGACAGATGGCTACACCTTC	CASSRSGTDGYTF
TRBJ2-7	.	.	TRBV5-1	TGCGCCAGCAGCTTGTGGGGGGAGGCCTACGAGCAGTACTTC	CASSLWGEAYEQYF
TRBJ2-3	.	.	TRBV11-3	TGTGCCAGCAGCTTGGGCCCTAGCGCAGATACGCAGTATTTT	CASSLGPSADTQYF
TRBJ1-5	.	.	TRBV6-5	TGTGCCAGCAGGCTGGACAGTAGCAATCAGCCCCAGCATTTT	CASRLDSSNQPQHF
TRBJ2-2	.	.	TRBV7-9	TGTGCCAGTTTCCGGGACACGAACACCGGGGAGCTGTTTTTT	CASFRDTNTGELFF
TRBJ1-5	.	.	TRBV7-3	TGTGCCAGCAGCCCGAATAGCAATCAGCCCCAGCATTTT	CASSPNSNQPQHF
TRBJ2-5	.	.	TRBV5-5	TGTGCCAGCAGCTTGGTGTCGGGAGTGGGGGAGACCCAGTACTTC	CASSLVSGVGETQYF
TRBJ1-1	TRBD1	.	TRBV19	TGTGCCAGTAGTACAGACAGGGGGCAGGGTGAAGCTTTCTTT	CASSTDRGQGEAFF